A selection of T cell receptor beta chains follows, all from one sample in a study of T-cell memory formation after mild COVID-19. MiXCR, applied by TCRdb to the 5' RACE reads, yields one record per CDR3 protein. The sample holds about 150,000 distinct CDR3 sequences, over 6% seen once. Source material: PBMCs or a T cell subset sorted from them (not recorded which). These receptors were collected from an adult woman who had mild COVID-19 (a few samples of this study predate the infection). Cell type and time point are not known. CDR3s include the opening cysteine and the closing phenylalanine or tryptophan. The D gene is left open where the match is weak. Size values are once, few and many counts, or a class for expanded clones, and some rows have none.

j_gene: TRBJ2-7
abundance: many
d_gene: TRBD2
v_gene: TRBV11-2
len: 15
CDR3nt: TGTGCCAGCAGCCCCCAAGCGGGGGGATTCTACGAGCAGTACTTC
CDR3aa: CASSPQAGGFYEQYF

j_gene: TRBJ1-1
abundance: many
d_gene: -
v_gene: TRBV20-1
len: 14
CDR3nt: TGCAGTGCTGTCAGGGGTTCCATGAACACTGAAGCTTTCTTT
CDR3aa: CSAVRGSMNTEAFF

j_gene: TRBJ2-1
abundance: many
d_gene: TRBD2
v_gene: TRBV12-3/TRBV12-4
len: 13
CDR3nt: TGTGCCAGCCTGGGGCTAGCGGTTGATGAGCAGTTCTTC
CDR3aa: CASLGLAVDEQFF

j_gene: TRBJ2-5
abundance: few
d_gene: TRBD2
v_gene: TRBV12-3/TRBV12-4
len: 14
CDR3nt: TGTGCCAGCAGTGGGGCGGGGGGCAGTGAGACCCAGTACTTC
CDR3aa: CASSGAGGSETQYF

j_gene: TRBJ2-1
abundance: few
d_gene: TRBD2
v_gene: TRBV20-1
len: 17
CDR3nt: TGCAGTGCTAGAGGCCCAGCGGGGGGACCGGCCTACAATGAGCAGTTCTTC
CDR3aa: CSARGPAGGPAYNEQFF

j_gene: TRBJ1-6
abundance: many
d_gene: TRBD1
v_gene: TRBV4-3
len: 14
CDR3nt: TGCGCCAGCAGCCCGCAGGGGGCTAATTCACCCCTCCACTTT
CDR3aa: CASSPQGANSPLHF

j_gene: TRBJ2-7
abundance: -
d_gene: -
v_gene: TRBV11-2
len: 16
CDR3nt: TGTGCCAGCAGCTTAGATCCCCGAGGGGTGAACTACGAGCAGTACTTC
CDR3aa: CASSLDPRGVNYEQYF

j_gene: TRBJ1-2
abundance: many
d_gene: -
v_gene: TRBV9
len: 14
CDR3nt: TGTGCCAGCAGCGTCGCGGGGGCGGCCTATGGCTACACCTTC
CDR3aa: CASSVAGAAYGYTF

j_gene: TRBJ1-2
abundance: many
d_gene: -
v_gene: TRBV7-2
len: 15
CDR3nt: TGTGCCAGCAGCTTAGGGGGACCGCTAAACTATGGCTACACCTTC
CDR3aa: CASSLGGPLNYGYTF

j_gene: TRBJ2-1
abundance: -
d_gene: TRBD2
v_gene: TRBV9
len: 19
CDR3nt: TGTGCCAGCAGCGTAGCCCCCCGGGGTAGCGGGAGAACCTACAATGAGCAGTTCTTC
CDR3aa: CASSVAPRGSGRTYNEQFF

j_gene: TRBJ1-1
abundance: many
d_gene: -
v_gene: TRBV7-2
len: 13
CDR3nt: TGTGCCAGCAGCTTAGACCTGAACACTGAAGCTTTCTTT
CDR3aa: CASSLDLNTEAFF

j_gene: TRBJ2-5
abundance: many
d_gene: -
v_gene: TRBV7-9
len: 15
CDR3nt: TGTGCCAGCAGCTTAGATCCATTTGTCCAGGGGACCCAGTACTTC
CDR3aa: CASSLDPFVQGTQYF

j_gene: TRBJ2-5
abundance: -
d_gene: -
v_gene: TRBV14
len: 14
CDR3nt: TGTGCCAGCAGCCAAGCCCCGGTCATGGAGACCCAGTACTTC
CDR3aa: CASSQAPVMETQYF

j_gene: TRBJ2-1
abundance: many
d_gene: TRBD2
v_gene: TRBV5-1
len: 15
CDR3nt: TGCGCCAGCAGCTTGGGGACTAGCCCTTACAATGAGCAGTTCTTC
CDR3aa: CASSLGTSPYNEQFF

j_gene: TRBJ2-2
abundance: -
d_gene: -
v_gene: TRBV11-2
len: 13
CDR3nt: TGTGCCAGCAGCCAATCGGGCACCGGGGAGCTGTTTTTT
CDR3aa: CASSQSGTGELFF

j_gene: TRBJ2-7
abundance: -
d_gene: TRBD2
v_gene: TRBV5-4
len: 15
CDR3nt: TGTGCCAGCAGCTTGGCGTTAGCGGGGGGTTACGAGCAGTACTTC
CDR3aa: CASSLALAGGYEQYF

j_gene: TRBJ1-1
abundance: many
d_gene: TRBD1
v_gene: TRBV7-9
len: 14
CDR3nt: TGTGCCAGCAGCTTAGGTTCAGGGGGCACTGAAGCTTTCTTT
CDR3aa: CASSLGSGGTEAFF

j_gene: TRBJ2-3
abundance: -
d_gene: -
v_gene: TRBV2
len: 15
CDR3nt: TGTGCCAGCAGTGATGTGGAGGGGCTCACAGATACGCAGTATTTT
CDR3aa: CASSDVEGLTDTQYF

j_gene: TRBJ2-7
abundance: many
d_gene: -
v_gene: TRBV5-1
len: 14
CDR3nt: TGCGCCAGCAGCTTGGACCGCCGCGACAACGAGCAGTACTTC
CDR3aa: CASSLDRRDNEQYF

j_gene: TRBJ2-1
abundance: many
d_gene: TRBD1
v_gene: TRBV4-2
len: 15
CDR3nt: TGTGCCAGCAGCCAAACGACAGGGTGGGAGAATGAGCAGTTCTTC
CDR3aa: CASSQTTGWENEQFF

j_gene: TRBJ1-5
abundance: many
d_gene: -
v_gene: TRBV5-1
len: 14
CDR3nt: TGCGCCAGCAGCATTGGACAACCGAATCAGCCCCAGCATTTT
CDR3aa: CASSIGQPNQPQHF

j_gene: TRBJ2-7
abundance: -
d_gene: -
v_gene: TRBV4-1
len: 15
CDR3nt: TGCGCCAGCAGCCTGACGCTAGTAAGTAGTCGCGAGCAGTACTTC
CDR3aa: CASSLTLVSSREQYF

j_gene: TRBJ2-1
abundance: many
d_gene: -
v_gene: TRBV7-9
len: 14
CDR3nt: TGTGCCAGCAGCCGGGATGCCACCGGCAATGAGCAGTTCTTC
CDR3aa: CASSRDATGNEQFF

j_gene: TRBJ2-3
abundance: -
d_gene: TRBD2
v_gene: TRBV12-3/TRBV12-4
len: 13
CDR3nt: TGTGCCAGCAGCGGACTAGCCCGCGATACGCAGTATTTT
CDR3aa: CASSGLARDTQYF

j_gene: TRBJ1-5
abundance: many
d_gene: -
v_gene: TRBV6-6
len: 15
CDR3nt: TGTGCCAGCGGACCGGTCGGCTCTAGCAATCAGCCCCAGCATTTT
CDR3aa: CASGPVGSSNQPQHF

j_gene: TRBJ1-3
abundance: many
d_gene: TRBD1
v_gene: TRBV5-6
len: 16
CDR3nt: TGTGCCAGCAGCTTGGACGGGACAGGGTTTGGAAACACCATATATTTT
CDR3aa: CASSLDGTGFGNTIYF

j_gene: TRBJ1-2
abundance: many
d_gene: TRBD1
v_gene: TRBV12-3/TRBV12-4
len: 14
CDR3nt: TGTGCCAGCAGCAGCCGGGACAGAAACTATGGCTACACCTTC
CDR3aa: CASSSRDRNYGYTF

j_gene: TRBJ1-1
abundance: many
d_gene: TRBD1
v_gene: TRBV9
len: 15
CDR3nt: TGTGCCAGCAGCGGGCGGACAGGGCTGAACACTGAAGCTTTCTTT
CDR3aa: CASSGRTGLNTEAFF

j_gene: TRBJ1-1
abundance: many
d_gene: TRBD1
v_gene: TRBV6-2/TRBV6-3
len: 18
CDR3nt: TGTGCCAGCAGTTCCTTCGGGACAGGCGTCCCTATGAACACTGAAGCTTTCTTT
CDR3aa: CASSSFGTGVPMNTEAFF

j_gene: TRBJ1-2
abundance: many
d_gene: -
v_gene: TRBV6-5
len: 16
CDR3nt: TGTGCCAGCAGTTACTATTCGAGACCCAGTACCTATGGCTACACCTTC
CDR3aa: CASSYYSRPSTYGYTF

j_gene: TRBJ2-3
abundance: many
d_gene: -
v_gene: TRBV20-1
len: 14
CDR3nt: TGCAGTGTCGCAGGGAGCGCTAAGGCAGATACGCAGTATTTT
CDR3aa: CSVAGSAKADTQYF

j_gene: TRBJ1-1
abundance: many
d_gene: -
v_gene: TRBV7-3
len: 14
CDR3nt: TGTGCCAGCAGCGCCTCTCCATTGAACACTGAAGCTTTCTTT
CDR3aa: CASSASPLNTEAFF

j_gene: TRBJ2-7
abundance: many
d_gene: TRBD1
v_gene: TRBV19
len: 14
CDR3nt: TGTGCCAGTAGTATAAGAGACAGGGGGCTCGAGCAGTACTTC
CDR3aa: CASSIRDRGLEQYF

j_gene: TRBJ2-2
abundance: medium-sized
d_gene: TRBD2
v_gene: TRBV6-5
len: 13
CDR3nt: TGTGCCAGCACAACTAGCGGGACCGGGGAGCTGTTTTTT
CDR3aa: CASTTSGTGELFF

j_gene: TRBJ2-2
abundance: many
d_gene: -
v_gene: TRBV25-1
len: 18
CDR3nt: TGTGCCAGCAGTGACCTAGCGAGATTCCACTCGGGGACCGGGGAGCTGTTTTTT
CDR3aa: CASSDLARFHSGTGELFF

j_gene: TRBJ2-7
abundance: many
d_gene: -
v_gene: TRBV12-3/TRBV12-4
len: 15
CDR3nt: TGTGCCAGCAGTCCCCAGGGGCAGGGGCTCTACGAGCAGTACTTC
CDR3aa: CASSPQGQGLYEQYF

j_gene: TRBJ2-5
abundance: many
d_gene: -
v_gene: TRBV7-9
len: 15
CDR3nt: TGTGCCAGCAGCTTAGGGGGCTCCCTCCAAGAGACCCAGTACTTC
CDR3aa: CASSLGGSLQETQYF

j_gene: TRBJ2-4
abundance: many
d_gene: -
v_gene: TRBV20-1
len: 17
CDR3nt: TGCAGTGCTAGGGGTGGGCTGGGCGTCAAAGCCAAAAACATTCAGTACTTC
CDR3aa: CSARGGLGVKAKNIQYF

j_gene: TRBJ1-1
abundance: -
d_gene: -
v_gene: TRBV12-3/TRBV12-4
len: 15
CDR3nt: TGTGCCAGCAGTTTTTCAGGGGCAAGGAACACTGAAGCTTTCTTT
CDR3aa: CASSFSGARNTEAFF

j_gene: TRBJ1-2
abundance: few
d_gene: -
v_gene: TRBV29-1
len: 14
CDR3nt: TGCAGCGTTGGAGTAACAGGGTATCATCCTGGCTACACCTTC
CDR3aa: CSVGVTGYHPGYTF

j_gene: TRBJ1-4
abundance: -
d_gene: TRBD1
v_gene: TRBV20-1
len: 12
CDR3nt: TGCAGTGCTAGGGGACAGCATGAAAAACTGTTTTTT
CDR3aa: CSARGQHEKLFF

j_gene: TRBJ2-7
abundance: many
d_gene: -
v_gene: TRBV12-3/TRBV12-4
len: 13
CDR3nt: TGTGCCAGCAGTTTACAGGTTACCTACGAGCAGTACTTC
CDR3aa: CASSLQVTYEQYF

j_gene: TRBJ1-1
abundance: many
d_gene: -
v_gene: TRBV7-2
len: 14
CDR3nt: TGTGCCAGCAGCTCCATAAGGGTGAACACTGAAGCTTTCTTT
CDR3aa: CASSSIRVNTEAFF

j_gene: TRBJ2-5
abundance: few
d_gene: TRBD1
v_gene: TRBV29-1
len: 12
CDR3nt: TGCAGCGTGGAGGGGACAGGGAGGACCCAGTACTTC
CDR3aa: CSVEGTGRTQYF

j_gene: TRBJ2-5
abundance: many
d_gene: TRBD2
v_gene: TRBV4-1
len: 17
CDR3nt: TGCGCCAGCAGCCCCTTCCCCCTAGTAGCGGGCCAAGAGACCCAGTACTTC
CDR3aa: CASSPFPLVAGQETQYF

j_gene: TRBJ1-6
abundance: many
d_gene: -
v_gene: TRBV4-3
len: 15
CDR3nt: TGCGCCAGCAGCCAAGCTCTCGGGGCTTATTCACCCCTCCACTTT
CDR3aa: CASSQALGAYSPLHF

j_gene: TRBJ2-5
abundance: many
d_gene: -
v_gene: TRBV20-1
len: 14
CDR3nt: TGCAGTGCTATCCGACAGGCAGGAGAAGAGACCCAGTACTTC
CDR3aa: CSAIRQAGEETQYF

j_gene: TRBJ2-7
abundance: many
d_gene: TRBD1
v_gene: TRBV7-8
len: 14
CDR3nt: TGTGCCAGCAGCTCCCCGGGACAGGCCTACGAGCAGTACTTC
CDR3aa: CASSSPGQAYEQYF

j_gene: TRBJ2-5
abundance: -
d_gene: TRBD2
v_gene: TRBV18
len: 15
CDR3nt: TGTGCCAGCTCACCCTCACTAGCGGGAGAAGAGACCCAGTACTTC
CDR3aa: CASSPSLAGEETQYF

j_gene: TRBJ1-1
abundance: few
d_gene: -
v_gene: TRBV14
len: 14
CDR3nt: TGTGCCAGCAGCCAAAAAGGGATGAACACTGAAGCTTTCTTT
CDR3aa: CASSQKGMNTEAFF

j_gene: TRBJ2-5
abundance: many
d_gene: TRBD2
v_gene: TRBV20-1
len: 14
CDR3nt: TGCAGTGCAAAGCGGGGGGGCCGCGGAGAGACCCAGTACTTC
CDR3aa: CSAKRGGRGETQYF

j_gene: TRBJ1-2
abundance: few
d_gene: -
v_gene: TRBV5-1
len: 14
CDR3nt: TGCGCCAGCAGCCCTGTTGACAGGCCCTATGGCTACACCTTC
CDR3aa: CASSPVDRPYGYTF

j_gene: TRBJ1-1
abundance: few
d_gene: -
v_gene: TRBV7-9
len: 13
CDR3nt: TGTGCCAGCATCCTTCAGGGGACCACTGAAGCTTTCTTT
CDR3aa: CASILQGTTEAFF